In its sample, the clone carrying this T cell receptor (beta chain) was seen once. Antigen specificity is unknown. This may come from a read error, since a much larger clone is one base off. CDR3 length: 14 residues. Germline CDR1 DFQATT, CDR2 SNEGSKA (reference sequence). These data belong to a study of blood T cells in healthy people across ages. Turning to the study itself: Per every two T cells, about one barcoded beta molecule was captured by template switching.

A sample-barcoded 5' primer and a J-beta primer mix were used in a second PCR of roughly 6 to 11 cycles. Via MiXCR, TCRdb re-called the 5' RACE reads, giving one row per CDR3 protein. The sample consists of approximately 730,000 distinct CDR3 sequences, roughly two fifths of them appearing once. Overall study findings and caveats: With unsorted PBMCs, a conclusive comparison of naive versus antigen-experienced cells was not possible. Strong correlation linked observed beta diversity and percent naive T cells. Calculation of diversity from one million T cells yielded estimates considered to be underestimates.

The specimen was blood. The gene calls are TRBV20-1 and TRBJ2-1, with D hard to call. The TCR originated in a woman aged 55-70 years in good health. The DNA of the CDR3 is TGCGGTGCTAGAGATCGGGCGAAATACAATGAGCAGTTCTTC. Amino acids: CGARDRAKYNEQFF.